Each of the 6 T cell receptor beta chains below was sequenced from the same sample in a study of T cell responses to AZD1222 COVID-19 vaccine. Only in-frame clones appear in the TCRdb table, and some are missing; sequencing was by immunoSEQ multiplex PCR. The sample consists of about 78,000 clones, roughly four fifths of them appearing once. Sample: peripheral blood, taken on day 0 of AZD1222 vaccination. The receptors here all came from an adult in good health.

This chain connects TRBV6-6 to TRBJ1-1, with D perhaps TRBD1 (5 bases). This CDR3 region has 13 residues. V lost 5 bases and J lost 8, with 15 bases in between. The V gene's germline CDR1 is MNHNY and CDR2 SVGAGI (reference sequence). CDR3 amino acids: CASSVSPGREAFF. The CDR3 nucleotides read TGTGCCAGCAGTGTAAGTCCAGGGAGGGAAGCTTTCTTT.

In its sample, this clone was seen a few times. This chain connects TRBV9 to TRBJ2-7, with a tentative D call TRBD2 (6 bases). The germline CDR1 and CDR2 sequences are SGDLS and YYNGEE. CDR3 length: 13 amino acids. The V end lost 2 bases, the J end lost 2 bases, and 8 bases lay between the germline ends. CDR3 DNA sequence: TGTGCCAGCAGCGTGGGGGGAACCTACGAGCAGTACTTC. It specifies CASSVGGTYEQYF.

The chain couples TRBV24-1 to TRBJ1-1; D perhaps matches TRBD1 (5 bases). CDR3 size: 15 residues. With 1 base removed from V and 4 bases from J, the gap between germline ends came to 12 bases. Germline CDR1 is KGHDR and CDR2 is SFDVKD. The CDR3 sequence is CATSDLKQGPTEAFF. CDR3 nucleotides: TGTGCCACCAGTGATTTAAAGCAGGGTCCCACTGAAGCTTTCTTT.

This clone has just one count. At one end the junction does not follow the germline gene, possibly because of a read error. V and J are TRBV6-6 and TRBJ2-7; 11 nucleotides agree with TRBD1. Germline V gene data show CDR1 as MNHNY and CDR2 as SVGAGI (reference sequence). The CDR3 contains 11 residues. The CDR3 DNA reads TGTGCCAGCAGTCCTGGGACAGGGGGGAACTTC. Translated, it gives CASSPGTGGNF.

This clone was counted only a few times. The genes are TRBV5-5 and TRBJ2-3; D is unclear. The CDR3 extends over 12 amino acids. The germline gives CDR1 SGHKS, CDR2 YYEKEE (reference sequence). Deletions cut 7 bases from V and 0 bases from J, with 6 bases between. CDR3 nucleotides: TGTGCCAGCGGTAGTAGCACAGATACGCAGTATTTT. As protein: CASGSSTDTQYF.

The rearrangement uses TRBV2 and TRBJ2-7; possible D gene TRBD1, 6 bases. This CDR3 has 14 residues. CDR1 SNHLY and CDR2 FYNNEI come from the germline V gene. With 2 bases removed from V and 2 bases from J, the gap between germline ends came to 10 bases. CDR3 sequence reads: CASSEQGLPYEQYF. CDR3 bases: TGTGCCAGCAGTGAACAGGGGTTGCCCTACGAGCAGTACTTC.